What follows are 27 T cell receptor beta chains derived from one specimen sequenced in a study of T-cell reconstitution after alpha-beta-depleted transplantation in children. TCRbeta library preparation incorporated unique molecular identifiers. TCRdb independently ran MiXCR on the PCR reads; one entry per CDR3 protein. The sample includes about 440,000 distinct CDR3 sequences, 43% of them seen just once. The material sequenced was PBMCs, taken before TCRalphabeta/CD19-depleted stem cell transplant. The receptors were sampled from a girl aged 2 to 9 with aplastic anemia, due to receive a stem cell transplant.

The CDR3, as DNA: TGTGCCAGTATCCGATACCCCGGGGAGCTGTTTTTT. The encoded protein is CASIRYPGELFF. The V gene is TRBV19, the J gene TRBJ2-2, with D unclear. Trimming cost V 7 bases and J 6 bases, with 9 bases left between them. From germline, CDR1 is LNHDA and CDR2 SQIVND (reference sequence). The CDR3 runs to 12 residues. The variable domain in full, completed from reference TRBV19 and TRBJ2-2, reads DGGITQSPKYLFRKEGQNVTLSCEQNLNHDAMYWYRQDPGQGLRLIYYSQIVNDFQKGDIAEGYSVSREKKESFPLTVTSAQKNPTAFYLCASIRYPGELFFGEGSRLTVL.

In its sample, this clonotype was seen many times. This chain connects TRBV6-2 or TRBV6-3 to TRBJ2-7; possibly TRBD1 for D (6 bases). Germline V gene data show CDR1 as MNHEY and CDR2 as SVGEGT. The CDR3 has 14 residues. Trimming removed 2 bases from V and 0 bases from J, with 8 bases in between. The CDR3 DNA sequence: TGTGCCAGCAGTTACAAGGACAGCTCCTACGAGCAGTACTTC. Translating gives CASSYKDSSYEQYF.

This chain connects TRBV5-1 to TRBJ2-1, with a weak D call TRBD2 (6 bases). Germline CDR1 is SGHRS and CDR2 is YFSETQ. This CDR3 is built from 15 residues. Trimming took off 1 base at V and 6 bases at J, with 14 bases between the two ends. The CDR3 sequence is CASSLRWDGGNEQFF. CDR3 in DNA: TGCGCCAGCAGCTTGAGATGGGACGGGGGCAATGAGCAGTTCTTC.

This clonotype has only one observation. V and J are TRBV20-1 and TRBJ2-7; no clear D. V lost 0 bases to trimming and J lost 3 bases, with 9 bases between them. The CDR3 extends over 13 amino acids. Per the germline V gene, CDR1 is DFQATT and CDR2 is SNEGSKA (reference sequence). Written as DNA, the CDR3 is TGCAGTGCTAGAGACCGCTCCGACTACGAGCAGTACTTC. Encoded protein: CSARDRSDYEQYF.

The V call is TRBV28, the J call TRBJ2-1; 9 bases match TRBD2. The CDR3 is made up of 14 amino acids. Germline V gene lookup returns CDR1 MDHEN and CDR2 SYDVKM. V lost 7 bases, J lost 0 bases, and 1 base stayed unmatched. CDR3 sequence: CASTGLASYNEQFF. The CDR3 DNA sequence: TGTGCCAGCACGGGACTAGCCTCCTACAATGAGCAGTTCTTC.

This clonotype occurred many times. CDR3 protein: CASSDDRGIETQYF. The CDR3, as DNA: TGTGCCAGCAGTGATGACAGGGGGATAGAGACCCAGTACTTC. The J gene is TRBJ2-5, the V gene TRBV2, with 9 bases matching TRBD1. The CDR3 sequence is 14 residues long. Looked up from germline, CDR1 is SNHLY and CDR2 is FYNNEI. With V trimmed by 3 bases and J by 4 bases, 3 bases remained unmatched.

The J gene is TRBJ1-3, the V gene TRBV29-1, with D maybe TRBD1 (6 bases). The germline gives CDR1 SQVTM, CDR2 ANQGSEA. The CDR3 contains 13 residues. V gave up 0 bases and J gave up 7 bases, with 10 bases separating them. Here the CDR3 reads CSVEEARGNTIYF. The CDR3 DNA follows: TGCAGCGTTGAAGAGGCGAGGGGGAACACCATATATTTT.

The rearrangement links TRBV27 to TRBJ2-1, with TRBD1 as a possible D gene (6 bases). CDR1 is MNHEY and CDR2 is SMNVEV in the germline V gene (reference sequence). The CDR3 sequence is 12 residues long. Trimming removed 5 bases at V and 9 bases at J, with 11 bases between. CDR3 sequence: CASSPQGSEQFF. The CDR3 bases are TGTGCCAGCAGTCCACAGGGATCTGAGCAGTTCTTC.

There are many counts of this clonotype. The J gene is TRBJ2-3, the V gene TRBV20-1; D possibly corresponds to TRBD2 (6 bases). Germline CDR1 DFQATT, CDR2 SNEGSKA (reference sequence). V was shortened by 3 bases and J by 1 base, with 11 bases between the two germline ends. The CDR3 runs 14 residues. The CDR3 nucleotides are TGCAGTGCTAGGTGGGGGGTGGGCACAGATACGCAGTATTTT. It yields the protein CSARWGVGTDTQYF.

This sequence joins TRBV5-1 and TRBJ1-2; 7 bases fit TRBD1. CDR1 and CDR2 (germline): SGHRS, YFSETQ. CDR3 length: 17 amino acids. Trimming at V came to 2 bases and at J to 4 bases, leaving 14 bases not matched to a gene. For the CDR3, the DNA is TGCGCCAGCAGCTTCTCGGGACAGAGAAGTCAGACCTATGGCTACACCTTC. This translates into CASSFSGQRSQTYGYTF.

This clonotype was seen repeatedly, ten times or more. The genes are TRBV7-9 and TRBJ2-7, with 8 positions matching TRBD1. This CDR3 spans 13 amino acids. The junction had 5 bases not matched to a gene; V was cut back by 5 bases and J by 5 bases. The germline V gene has CDR1 SEHNR and CDR2 FQNEAQ (reference sequence). The CDR3 region has the DNA TGTGCCAGCAGCCCGGACAGGGTCCACGAGCAGTACTTC. This sequence encodes CASSPDRVHEQYF.

The gene calls are TRBV5-1 and TRBJ1-1; possible D gene TRBD1, 5 bases. The CDR3 loop spans 15 amino acids. The V end lost 4 bases, the J end lost 3 bases, and 16 bases lay between the germline ends. The germline gives CDR1 SGHRS, CDR2 YFSETQ. The CDR3 loop reads CASSQLGGVDTEAFF. The DNA for the CDR3 is TGCGCCAGCAGCCAACTGGGAGGGGTGGACACTGAAGCTTTCTTT.

This chain connects TRBV6-1 to TRBJ2-3; 7 bases match TRBD2. The CDR3 loop spans 15 amino acids. V lost 4 bases and J lost 2; bases outside the gene matches: 6. CDR1 is MNHNS, CDR2 SASEGT, per germline. CDR3 DNA: TGTGCCAGCAGTGGTACGGGAGGACCCACAGATACGCAGTATTTT. Translation gives CASSGTGGPTDTQYF.

This chain connects TRBV9 to TRBJ1-4, with unresolved D. Germline V gene lookup returns CDR1 SGDLS and CDR2 YYNGEE. CDR3 length: 14 amino acids. V was clipped by 0 bases and J by 0 bases, with 3 bases between them. This chain's CDR3 is CASSVGPTNEKLFF. The CDR3 DNA is TGTGCCAGCAGCGTAGGACCAACTAATGAAAAACTGTTTTTT.

This clonotype was seen ten or more times. The chain recombines TRBV7-2 with TRBJ2-4; TRBD1 or TRBD2 may be the D gene (5 bases each). Germline-derived CDR1 and CDR2 are SGHTA and FQGNSA. Trimming cost V 2 bases and J 5 bases, with 19 bases left between them. The CDR3 spans 17 residues. The CDR3 DNA is TGTGCCAGCAGCTTATTGACGGTGGGGGATGGCGAAAACATTCAGTACTTC. Amino acids: CASSLLTVGDGENIQYF.

The rearrangement joins TRBV20-1 to TRBJ1-1, with 8 positions matching TRBD1. The CDR3 loop spans 14 amino acids. Looked up from germline, CDR1 is DFQATT and CDR2 is SNEGSKA (reference sequence). CDR3 coding DNA: TGCGGAGTTTTACCCGGGACAGGGAACACTGAAGCTTTCTTT. Translation gives CGVLPGTGNTEAFF.

This clonotype came up many times. The DNA for the CDR3 is TGTGCCAGCAGCTCCGACCATGCTAGGGCTGAAGCTTTCTTT. Protein: CASSSDHARAEAFF. The chain couples TRBV7-8 to TRBJ1-1; D remains ambiguous. Germline CDR1 reads SGHVS; CDR2 reads FQNEAQ. CDR3 length equals 14 residues. V was shortened by 4 bases and J by 6 bases, with 15 bases between the two germline ends. The entire variable domain, with the rest obtained from reference TRBV7-8 and TRBJ1-1, is as follows: GAGVSQSPRYKVAKRGQDVALRCDPISGHVSLFWYQQALGQGPEFLTYFQNEAQLDKSGLPSDRFFAERPEGSVSTLKIQRTQQEDSAVYLCASSSDHARAEAFFGQGTRLTVV.

V and J are TRBV6-5 and TRBJ2-3; D is unresolved. Germline V CDR1 and CDR2: MNHEY, SVGAGI. This CDR3 has 17 residues. Deletions cut 0 bases from V and 2 bases from J, with 15 bases between. Here the CDR3 reads CASSYSFSSTHTDTQYF. The CDR3 bases are TGTGCCAGCAGTTACTCGTTTAGCTCGACCCACACAGATACGCAGTATTTT.

This chain links TRBV11-2 with TRBJ1-6; D gene unclear. CDR3 size: 13 residues. The V and J ends lost 0 bases and 10 bases respectively, with 7 bases between them. Germline CDR1 SGHAT, CDR2 FQNNGV. CDR3 in amino acids: CASSLEQQSPLHF. CDR3 sequence (DNA): TGTGCCAGCAGCTTAGAGCAGCAATCACCCCTCCACTTT.

Only a few counts were recorded for this clonotype. The rearrangement links TRBV20-1 to TRBJ2-4; D tentatively reads TRBD1 or TRBD2 (5 bases each). The CDR3 is 16 amino acids. Trimming shortened V by 5 bases and J by 8 bases, and 25 bases separated the two germline ends. Per germline, CDR1 DFQATT and CDR2 SNEGSKA (reference sequence). The CDR3 DNA reads TGCAGTGCTGCCCACCTTGCTAGTGGGGGAGCAGACATTCAGTACTTC. This gives the protein CSAAHLASGGADIQYF.

This clonotype showed up just a few times. V and J are TRBV6-6 and TRBJ2-5; TRBD2 matches 8 bases. The germline V gene has CDR1 MNHNY and CDR2 SVGAGI (reference sequence). J was trimmed by 5 bases and V by 6 bases; bases with no gene match: 5. This CDR3 has 13 residues. DNA of the CDR3: TGTGCCAGCAGCGGGGGGGCCGGGGAGACCCAGTACTTC. As protein: CASSGGAGETQYF.

The chain carries TRBV5-1 and TRBJ2-1, with a weak D call TRBD2 (7 bases). With 2 bases removed from V and 7 bases from J, the gap between germline ends came to 16 bases. This CDR3 contains 15 residues. The V gene's germline CDR1 is SGHRS and CDR2 YFSETQ. This CDR3 reads CASSFLAEGGNEQFF. The DNA for the CDR3 is TGCGCCAGCAGCTTTCTAGCGGAGGGGGGGAATGAGCAGTTCTTC.

The chain recombines TRBV20-1 with TRBJ1-4; possibly TRBD1 for D (6 bases). Germline V gives CDR1 DFQATT, CDR2 SNEGSKA (reference sequence). The CDR3 totals 14 residues. The V end lost 1 base, the J end lost 8 bases, and 14 bases lay between the germline ends. As DNA, the CDR3 is TGCAGTGCTAGAGTCATAGACAGGACCGAAAAACTGTTTTTT. Translating it yields CSARVIDRTEKLFF.

The V gene is TRBV7-8, the J gene TRBJ2-7; 7 nucleotides match TRBD1. The CDR3 extends over 15 amino acids. With 5 bases clipped from V and 2 bases from J, the junction kept 9 bases outside the gene matches. Germline V gene lookup returns CDR1 SGHVS and CDR2 FQNEAQ. The CDR3 protein is CASSTAGTDPYEQYF. As DNA, the CDR3 is TGTGCCAGCAGCACAGCCGGGACAGATCCCTACGAGCAGTACTTC.

V is TRBV5-1 and J is TRBJ2-3; D possibly corresponds to TRBD1 (6 bases). Germline V CDR1 and CDR2: SGHRS, YFSETQ. Trimming shortened V by 0 bases and J by 2 bases, and 10 bases separated the two germline ends. The CDR3 spans 15 residues. CDR3 residues: CASSLEQGYTDTQYF. The CDR3 nucleotides read TGCGCCAGCAGCTTGGAGCAGGGGTACACAGATACGCAGTATTTT.

The chain is built from TRBV7-2 and TRBJ2-3, with 8 bases identical to TRBD1. The CDR3 is 17 amino acids. V trimming: 1 base; J trimming: 1 base; junction bases outside the gene matches: 7. Germline V gives CDR1 SGHTA, CDR2 FQGNSA. Here the CDR3 DNA reads TGTGCCAGCAGCTTAGTACAGGGGGTAGCGGGCACAGATACGCAGTATTTT. This encodes CASSLVQGVAGTDTQYF.

The chain couples TRBV14 to TRBJ2-7, with TRBD2 matching over 8 bases. The J segment lost 2 bases and the V segment lost 4 bases, leaving 4 bases of the junction unmatched. Germline lookup yields CDR1 SGHDN and CDR2 FVKESK. The CDR3 is 14 amino acids. CDR3 DNA: TGTGCCAGCAGCCTAGCGGGATTAACCTACGAGCAGTACTTC. It codes for CASSLAGLTYEQYF.